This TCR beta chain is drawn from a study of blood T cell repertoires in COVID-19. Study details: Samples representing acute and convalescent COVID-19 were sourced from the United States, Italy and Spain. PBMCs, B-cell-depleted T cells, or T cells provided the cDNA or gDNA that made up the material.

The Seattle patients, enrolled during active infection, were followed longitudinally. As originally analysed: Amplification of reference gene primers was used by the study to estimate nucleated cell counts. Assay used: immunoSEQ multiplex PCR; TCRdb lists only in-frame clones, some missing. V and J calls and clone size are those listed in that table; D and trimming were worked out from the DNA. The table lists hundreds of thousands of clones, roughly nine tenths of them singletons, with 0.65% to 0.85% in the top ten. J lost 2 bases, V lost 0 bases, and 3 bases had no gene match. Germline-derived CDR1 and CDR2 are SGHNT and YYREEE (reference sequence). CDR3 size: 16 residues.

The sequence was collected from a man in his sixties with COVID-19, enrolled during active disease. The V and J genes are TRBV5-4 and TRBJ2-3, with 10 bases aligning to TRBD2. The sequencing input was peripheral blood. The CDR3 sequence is CASSLDGLAATDTQYF. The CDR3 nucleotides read TGTGCCAGCAGCTTGGACGGACTAGCGGCCACAGATACGCAGTATTTT. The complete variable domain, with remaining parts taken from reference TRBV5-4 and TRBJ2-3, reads ETGVTQSPTHLIKTRGQQVTLRCSSQSGHNTVSWYQQALGQGPQFIFQYYREEENGRGNFPPRFSGLQFPNYSSELNVNALELDDSALYLCASSLDGLAATDTQYFGPGTRLTVL.